These 17 T cell receptor beta chains originate from one sample sequenced in a study of T cells in Graves' hyperthyroidism and ophthalmopathy. Amplification of TCR beta CDR3 regions used RNA as the template. An initial round of RT-PCR targeting the TCR CDR3 relied on the HTBI primer set. TCRdb re-called the multiplex PCR reads with MiXCR, one entry per CDR3 protein. The sample comprises approximately 590,000 distinct CDR3 sequences, 46% of which are singletons, and 6.5% to 9% rests with the top ten. Sequencing was performed on peripheral blood or thyroid tissue (not recorded which). The receptor set was obtained from a woman aged 18 to 35 with Graves' hyperthyroidism.

Many counts were recorded for this clonotype. The V call is TRBV7-8, the J call TRBJ2-7; either TRBD1 or TRBD2 may supply D (5 bases each). The CDR3 contains 15 residues. Germline assignment: CDR1 SGHVS and CDR2 FQNEAQ. V was trimmed by 1 base and J by 3 bases, leaving 13 bases between them. CDR3 protein: CASSLGRARGYEQYF. The CDR3 region has the DNA TGTGCCAGCAGCTTAGGAAGGGCGAGGGGCTACGAGCAGTACTTC.

V gene TRBV20-1 combines with J gene TRBJ1-4; 8 bases agree with TRBD1. This CDR3 region has 13 residues. The junction had 5 bases not matched to a gene; V was cut back by 5 bases and J by 6 bases. Germline CDR1 DFQATT, CDR2 SNEGSKA (reference sequence). DNA of the CDR3: TGCAGTGCTGGACAGGGAGGGGATGAAAAACTGTTTTTT. This gives the protein CSAGQGGDEKLFF.

The gene calls are TRBV10-3 and TRBJ1-5, with TRBD1 matching over 7 bases. V dropped 0 bases and J dropped 9; count of bases not matched to a gene: 2. The CDR3 sequence is 13 residues long. Germline CDR1 is ENHRY and CDR2 is SYGVKD. CDR3 sequence reads: CAISESAGGPQHF. In nucleotides, the CDR3 is TGTGCCATCAGTGAGTCGGCAGGGGGGCCCCAGCATTTT.

This clonotype has just one count. This rearrangement joins TRBV24-1 to TRBJ2-5; D is uncertain. The V end lost 0 bases, the J end lost 3 bases, and 13 bases lay between the germline ends. CDR1 KGHDR and CDR2 SFDVKD come from the germline V gene. The CDR3 extends over 16 amino acids. The CDR3 reads CATSDLHWGQKETQYF. CDR3 bases: TGTGCCACCAGTGATTTGCATTGGGGTCAGAAAGAGACCCAGTACTTC.

The chain couples TRBV2 to TRBJ1-5, with D perhaps TRBD1 (5 bases). The V gene lost 8 bases and the J gene lost 0 bases, with 20 bases spanning the gap. This CDR3 contains 17 residues. CDR1 is SNHLY, CDR2 FYNNEI, per germline. This chain's CDR3 is CASLLGTADYSNQPQHF. The DNA of the CDR3 is TGTGCCAGCCTCCTTGGGACGGCCGATTATAGCAATCAGCCCCAGCATTTT. The whole variable domain, remainder taken from reference TRBV2 and TRBJ1-5, is EPEVTQTPSHQVTQMGQEVILRCVPISNHLYFYWYRQILGQKVEFLVSFYNNEISEKSEIFDDQFSVERPDGSNFTLKIRSTKLEDSAMYFCASLLGTADYSNQPQHFGDGTRLSIL.

This clonotype showed up just a few times. V and J are TRBV19 and TRBJ2-7, with 7 bases identical to TRBD2. This CDR3 contains 15 residues. CDR1 and CDR2 from the germline V gene are LNHDA and SQIVND (reference sequence). J gave up 4 bases and V 3 bases, and 9 bases lay outside the gene matches. The CDR3: CASSIRASGLYEQYF. The CDR3 nucleotides are TGTGCCAGTAGTATCAGAGCTAGCGGCCTATACGAGCAGTACTTC.

This clonotype has ten or more counts. The chain uses TRBV7-6 and TRBJ2-5; D not resolved. Germline-derived CDR1 and CDR2 are SGHVS and FNYEAQ. Trimming took off 3 bases at V and 1 base at J, with 6 bases between the two ends. This CDR3 is 13 amino acids long. CDR3 sequence: CASSLVAQETQYF. The CDR3 coding sequence is TGTGCCAGCAGCTTGGTGGCCCAAGAGACCCAGTACTTC. The full variable domain, completed using reference TRBV7-6 and TRBJ2-5, is GAGVSQSPRYKVTKRGQDVALRCDPISGHVSLYWYRQALGQGPEFLTYFNYEAQQDKSGLPNDRFSAERPEGSISTLTIQRTEQRDSAMYRCASSLVAQETQYFGPGTRLLVL.

This clonotype was observed a handful of times. This rearrangement joins TRBV5-1 to TRBJ2-2; D unresolved. The germline CDR1 and CDR2 sequences are SGHRS and YFSETQ. Trimming took 2 bases from V and 7 from J, leaving 12 bases between them. This CDR3 contains 14 residues. The CDR3 protein is CASSFARSGGELFF. DNA for the CDR3: TGCGCCAGCAGCTTTGCACGATCAGGCGGGGAGCTGTTTTTT.

This chain's CDR3 is CASSPTGVKSGANVLTF. CDR3 nucleotides: TGTGCCAGCAGCCCAACAGGGGTGAAGTCTGGGGCCAACGTCCTGACTTTC. The V and J genes are TRBV7-9 and TRBJ2-6, with TRBD1 matching over 7 bases. Germline V gives CDR1 SEHNR, CDR2 FQNEAQ (reference sequence). The V segment lost 5 bases and the J segment 1 base; nucleotides outside the gene matches: 8. There are 17 residues in the CDR3.

The chain uses TRBV29-1 and TRBJ1-2, with TRBD1 as a possible D gene (5 bases). Deletions cut 0 bases from V and 8 bases from J, with 19 bases between. This CDR3 contains 15 residues. The germline CDR1 and CDR2 sequences are SQVTM and ANQGSEA. The CDR3 nucleotides read TGCAGCGTTGAAGATCGGGGCCGGAAGGGCCACGGCTACACCTTC. Translation: CSVEDRGRKGHGYTF.

The rearrangement joins TRBV2 to TRBJ1-4; 11 bases line up with TRBD1. J gave up 6 bases and V 7 bases, and 4 bases lay outside the gene matches. This CDR3 has 14 residues. Germline loops: CDR1 SNHLY, CDR2 FYNNEI. DNA of the CDR3: TGTGCCAGCATCCAGGGACAGGGGGATGAAAAACTGTTTTTT. Its protein is CASIQGQGDEKLFF.

This clonotype appeared a few times. The rearrangement uses TRBV7-9 and TRBJ1-6, with a possible D match to TRBD1 (5 bases). The CDR3 contains 17 residues. Germline lookup yields CDR1 SEHNR and CDR2 FQNEAQ (reference sequence). Between the trimmed V and J ends, which lost 2 bases and 5 bases, there was a span of 16 bases. Here the CDR3 reads CASSLLAGGNNNSPLHF. CDR3 nucleotides: TGTGCCAGCAGCTTATTGGCCGGGGGAAACAATAATTCACCCCTCCACTTT.

This sequence joins TRBV29-1 and TRBJ1-2; 9 nucleotides line up with TRBD1. J lost 8 bases, V lost 4 bases, and 11 bases had no gene match. The CDR3 totals 14 residues. Germline assignment: CDR1 SQVTM and CDR2 ANQGSEA. The CDR3 spells CSVGDRAAVGGYTF. For the CDR3, the DNA is TGCAGCGTTGGGGACAGGGCCGCCGTAGGGGGCTACACCTTC. The whole variable domain, filled in from reference TRBV29-1 and TRBJ1-2, reads SAVISQKPSRDICQRGTSLTIQCQVDSQVTMMFWYRQQPGQSLTLIATANQGSEATYESGFVIDKFPISRPNLTFSTLTVSNMSPEDSSIYLCSVGDRAAVGGYTFGSGTRLTVV.

This clonotype was seen more than once but under ten times. This rearrangement joins TRBV7-3 to TRBJ2-2; D is possibly TRBD2 (5 bases). Deletions cut 3 bases from V and 2 bases from J, with 13 bases between. Germline loops: CDR1 SGHTA, CDR2 FQGTGA. The CDR3 contains 16 residues. CDR3 region: CASSLFPADNTGELFF. The CDR3 bases are TGTGCCAGCAGCTTGTTCCCAGCGGACAACACCGGGGAGCTGTTTTTT. The full variable domain, its missing parts supplied by reference TRBV7-3 and TRBJ2-2, is GAGVSQTPSNKVTEKGKYVELRCDPISGHTALYWYRQSLGQGPEFLIYFQGTGAADDSGLPNDRFFAVRPEGSVSTLKIQRTERGDSAVYLCASSLFPADNTGELFFGEGSRLTVL.

The rearrangement links TRBV7-9 to TRBJ1-1, with 10 nucleotides matching TRBD1. Germline values: CDR1 SEHNR, CDR2 FQNEAQ (reference sequence). With V trimmed by 6 bases and J by 7 bases, 8 bases remained unmatched. The CDR3 has 14 amino acids. CDR3 sequence (DNA): TGTGCCAGCAGTTTCCCGGGACAGGGGAGTGAAGCTTTCTTT. Encoded protein: CASSFPGQGSEAFF.

This sequence joins TRBV7-3 and TRBJ2-5; no firm D call. The CDR3 sequence is 14 residues long. Germline V CDR1 and CDR2: SGHTA, FQGTGA. V was trimmed by 5 bases and J by 5 bases, leaving 15 bases between them. The DNA for the CDR3 is TGTGCCAGCAGCAAGACCGCTTTGGGGGAGACCCAGTACTTC. It specifies CASSKTALGETQYF.

This clonotype was counted once. A read error may be the cause here, since a much bigger clone is one base away. Since no conserved phenylalanine or tryptophan closes the CDR3, a read error is the likely cause. The CDR3 DNA reads as TGTGCCAGCAGACAGAGCTATGGCTACACCTAC. Its translation is CASRQSYGYTY. V usage is TRBV2 and J usage is TRBJ1-2, with D hard to call. Germline-derived CDR1 and CDR2 are SNHLY and FYNNEI. The length of the CDR3 is 11 residues. With 6 bases removed from V and 4 bases from J, the gap between germline ends came to 6 bases.